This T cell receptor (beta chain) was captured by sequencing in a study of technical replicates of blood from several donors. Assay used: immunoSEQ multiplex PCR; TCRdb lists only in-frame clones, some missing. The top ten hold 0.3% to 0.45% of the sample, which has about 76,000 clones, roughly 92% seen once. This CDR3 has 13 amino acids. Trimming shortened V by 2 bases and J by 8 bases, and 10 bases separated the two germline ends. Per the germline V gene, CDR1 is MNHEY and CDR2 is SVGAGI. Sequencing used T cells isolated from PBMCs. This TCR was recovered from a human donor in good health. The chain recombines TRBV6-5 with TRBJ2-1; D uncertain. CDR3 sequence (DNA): TGTGCCAGCAGTTACCAACTTTCCGATGAGCAGTTCTTC. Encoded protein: CASSYQLSDEQFF.